A single sample is the source of the 10 T cell receptor beta chains below, sequenced in a study of OX40 agonist ivuxolimab in advanced cancers. The protocol used for the library was the immunoSEQ multiplex PCR assay. Not all clones reach the TCRdb copy of this immuneACCESS table, which keeps in-frame sequences only. Checked studies attribute under half of the gap to unresolved V genes and leave the rest unexplained. The sample profile shows 35,000 to 40,000 clones; approximately 82% of them were found once. The ten largest clones capture about 7.6% of the sample. The sequenced sample was CD4+ or CD8+ T cells sorted from blood, obtained in a trial of the OX40 agonist ivuxolimab. The receptors were gathered from an adult with an advanced solid tumor such as melanoma, head and neck, liver or kidney cancer.

The CDR3 nucleotides are TGCGCCAGCAGCGTTGGACTAGCGGATAGCACAGATACGCAGTATTTT. Its translation: CASSVGLADSTDTQYF. The gene calls are TRBV5-1 and TRBJ2-3, with 10 bases that match TRBD2. Germline CDR1 SGHRS, CDR2 YFSETQ. J was trimmed by 0 bases and V by 4 bases; bases with no gene match: 5. This CDR3 comprises 16 residues.

Comment on this clone: The identical CDR3 is also encoded by other nucleotide sequences in the sample. The V call is TRBV5-4, the J call TRBJ1-1; D remains unclear. Germline V gives CDR1 SGHNT, CDR2 YYREEE (reference sequence). V lost 3 bases and J 3 bases, leaving 6 bases between the germline ends. The CDR3 length is 12 residues. This chain's CDR3 is CASSSRYTEAFF. The CDR3 DNA reads TGTGCCAGCAGCTCACGATACACTGAAGCTTTCTTT.

V and J are TRBV5-4 and TRBJ2-1, with D unclear. Trimming removed 0 bases from V and 7 bases from J, with 14 bases in between. Looked up from germline, CDR1 is SGHNT and CDR2 is YYREEE (reference sequence). The CDR3 totals 15 residues. CDR3 nucleotides: TGTGCCAGCAGCTTGGAGGGTATGCTAGTTAATGAGCAGTTCTTC. Its translation is CASSLEGMLVNEQFF.

The gene calls are TRBV19 and TRBJ2-1; D is perhaps TRBD1 or TRBD2 (5 bases each). V shed 10 bases and J shed 8 bases, with 24 bases lying between them. The CDR3 length is 15 residues. Germline values: CDR1 LNHDA, CDR2 SQIVND (reference sequence). CDR3 nucleotides: TGTGCCACCGCCCCCGGGACGGGCGAGTGGGATGAGCAGTTCTTC. Residues: CATAPGTGEWDEQFF.

The CDR3 coding sequence is TGTGCCAGCAGTTACTCGCCGGGCGGCTACTCCTACGAGCAGTACTTC. This codes for CASSYSPGGYSYEQYF. The chain carries TRBV6-5 and TRBJ2-7; D remains ambiguous. V was trimmed by 0 bases and J by 0 bases, leaving 12 bases between them. The CDR3 loop spans 16 amino acids. CDR1 and CDR2 from the germline V gene are MNHEY and SVGAGI.

The chain couples TRBV6-1 to TRBJ1-2; D unresolved. The CDR3 extends over 15 amino acids. V dropped 2 bases and J dropped 7 bases, with 17 bases sitting between them. Germline loops: CDR1 MNHNS, CDR2 SASEGT. CDR3 sequence reads: CASSEKVRAPGGYTF. CDR3 DNA: TGTGCCAGCAGTGAAAAAGTCCGGGCCCCCGGTGGCTACACCTTC.

This rearrangement joins TRBV4-3 to TRBJ2-3; D perhaps matches TRBD1 (6 bases). V lost 5 bases to trimming and J lost 6 bases, with 18 bases between them. The CDR3 has 15 amino acids. The germline V gene has CDR1 LGHNA and CDR2 YSLEER. Here the CDR3 DNA reads TGCGCCAGCAGCAACAGCGACAGGCCGTCGGATACGCAGTATTTT. Amino acid sequence: CASSNSDRPSDTQYF.

The V and J genes are TRBV7-2 and TRBJ1-2, with D hard to call. Trimming took off 4 bases at V and 4 bases at J, with 13 bases between the two ends. Germline V gives CDR1 SGHTA, CDR2 FQGNSA. The CDR3 consists of 14 residues. In DNA form, the CDR3 reads TGTGCCAGCAGCTGGGGTAAAGGCCTCTATGGCTACACCTTC. Protein product: CASSWGKGLYGYTF.

V is TRBV7-8 and J is TRBJ1-1; 10 bases are shared with TRBD1. With V trimmed by 4 bases and J by 5 bases, 10 bases remained unmatched. Germline CDR1 reads SGHVS; CDR2 reads FQNEAQ. This CDR3 is 16 amino acids long. For the CDR3, the DNA is TGTGCCAGCAGCTCAAGCGGGACAGGGGCGGTAACTGAAGCTTTCTTT. Protein product: CASSSSGTGAVTEAFF.

The genes are TRBV27 and TRBJ2-1; 8 bases line up with TRBD1. Germline V gene data show CDR1 as MNHEY and CDR2 as SMNVEV (reference sequence). The CDR3 sequence is 14 residues long. V lost 7 bases, J lost 2 bases, and 4 bases stayed unmatched. The CDR3 spells CASTIQGAYNEQFF. The CDR3 nucleotides are TGTGCCAGCACCATACAGGGGGCCTACAATGAGCAGTTCTTC.